This T cell receptor (beta chain) was captured in a study of blood T cell repertoires in COVID-19. The germline V and J ends were trimmed by 0 bases and 5 bases, with 13 bases remaining between them. This CDR3 comprises 15 residues. Germline loops: CDR1 MNHEY, CDR2 SVGAGI. The data were produced by immunoSEQ multiplex PCR, yet TCRdb's version contains in-frame clones alone and is incomplete. The table lists nearly 110,000 clones, 60% to 85% of them singletons. Those enrolled in Seattle joined during active infection and were followed longitudinally afterward. This TCR was sampled from an elderly man with COVID-19, enrolled during active disease. The chain recombines TRBV6-5 with TRBJ1-1; D may be TRBD1 (6 bases). Sequences were obtained from peripheral blood. The CDR3 region is CASSYSHRVETEAFF. The CDR3 DNA sequence: TGTGCCAGCAGTTACTCGCACAGGGTGGAGACTGAAGCTTTCTTT.